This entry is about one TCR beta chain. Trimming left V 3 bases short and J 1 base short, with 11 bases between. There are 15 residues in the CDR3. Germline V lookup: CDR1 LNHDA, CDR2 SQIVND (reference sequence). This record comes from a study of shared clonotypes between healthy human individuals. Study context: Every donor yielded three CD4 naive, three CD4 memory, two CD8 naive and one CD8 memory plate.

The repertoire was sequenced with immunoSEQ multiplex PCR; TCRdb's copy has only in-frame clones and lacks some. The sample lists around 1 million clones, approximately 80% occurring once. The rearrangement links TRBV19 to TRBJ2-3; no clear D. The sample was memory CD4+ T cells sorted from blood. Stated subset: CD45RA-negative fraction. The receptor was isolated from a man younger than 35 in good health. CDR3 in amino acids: CASSIGTQGTDTQYF. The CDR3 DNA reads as TGTGCCAGTAGTATTGGTACCCAGGGCACAGATACGCAGTATTTT.